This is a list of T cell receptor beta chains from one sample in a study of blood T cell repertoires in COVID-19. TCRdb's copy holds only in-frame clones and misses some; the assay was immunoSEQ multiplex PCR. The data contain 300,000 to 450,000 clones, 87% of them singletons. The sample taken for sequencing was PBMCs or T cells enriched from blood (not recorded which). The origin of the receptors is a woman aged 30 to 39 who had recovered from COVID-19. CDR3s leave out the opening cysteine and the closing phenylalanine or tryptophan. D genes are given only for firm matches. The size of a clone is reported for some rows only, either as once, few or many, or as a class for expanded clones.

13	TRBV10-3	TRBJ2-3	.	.	AILSAAGDTDTQY
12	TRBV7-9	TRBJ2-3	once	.	ASSLMDYTDTQY
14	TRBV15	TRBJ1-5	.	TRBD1	ATSRELGTGVWPQH
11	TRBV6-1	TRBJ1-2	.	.	ASSEVGEDGYT
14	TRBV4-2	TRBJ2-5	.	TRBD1	ASSRKTTGGYETQY
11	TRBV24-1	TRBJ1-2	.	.	ATSRQDNYGYT
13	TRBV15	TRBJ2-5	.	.	ATSPRLDPQETQY
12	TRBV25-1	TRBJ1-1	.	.	ASSESSRSTEAF
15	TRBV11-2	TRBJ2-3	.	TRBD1	ASTQEGAPLVTDTQY
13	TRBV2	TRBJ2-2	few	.	ASSEYPRNTGELF
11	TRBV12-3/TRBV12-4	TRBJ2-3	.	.	ASSFERTDTQY
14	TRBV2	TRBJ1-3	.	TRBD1	ASAIDPGTEENTIY
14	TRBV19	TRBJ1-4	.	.	ASSMRRAATNEKLF
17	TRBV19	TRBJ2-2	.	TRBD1	ASSTTTGRGQGLTGELF
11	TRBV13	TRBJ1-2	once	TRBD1	ASTTGQGHGYT
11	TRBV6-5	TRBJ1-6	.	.	ASSYFNNSPLH
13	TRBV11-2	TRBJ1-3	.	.	ASSLLGRPGNTIY
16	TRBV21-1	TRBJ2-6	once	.	ASSTDRDTISGANVLT
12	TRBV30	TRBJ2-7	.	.	AWSGSRAVYEQY
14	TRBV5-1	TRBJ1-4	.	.	ASSSNPGATNEKLF
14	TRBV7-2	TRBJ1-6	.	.	ASSLGGSSYNSPLH
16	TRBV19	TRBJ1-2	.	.	ASRFLTSSGNRAYGYT
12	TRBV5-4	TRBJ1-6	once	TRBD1	ASSLGQGGSPLH
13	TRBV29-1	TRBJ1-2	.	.	SASPLLPDGGGYT
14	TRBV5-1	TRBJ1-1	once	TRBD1	ASSRHTGTGNTEAF
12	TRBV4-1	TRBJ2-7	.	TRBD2	ASSQGGDPYEQY
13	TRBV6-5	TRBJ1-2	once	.	ASSPWGLGGSGYT
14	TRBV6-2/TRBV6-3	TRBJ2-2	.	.	ASSYFPGKNTGELF
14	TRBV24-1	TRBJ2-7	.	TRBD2	ATSDPQLAGGQEQY
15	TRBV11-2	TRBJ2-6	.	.	ASSLRGGGSGANVLT
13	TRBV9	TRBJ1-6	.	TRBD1	ASSPTGMSNSPLH
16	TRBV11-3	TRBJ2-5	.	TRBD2	ASSLGSVAGGVQETQY
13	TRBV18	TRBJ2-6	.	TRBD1	ASSPTGGPMDVLT
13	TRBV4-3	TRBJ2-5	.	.	ASSQMFSSRETQY
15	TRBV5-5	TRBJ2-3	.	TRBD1	ASSLAAGTGHTDTQY
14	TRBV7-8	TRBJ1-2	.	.	ASSLAGGLASYGYT
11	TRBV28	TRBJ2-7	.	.	ASSPAGVHEQY
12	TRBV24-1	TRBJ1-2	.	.	ATSDPQGLNGYT
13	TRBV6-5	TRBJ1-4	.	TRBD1	ASSPQGAYDEKLF
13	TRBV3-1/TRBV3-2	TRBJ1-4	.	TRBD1	ASSQEGQKSEKLF